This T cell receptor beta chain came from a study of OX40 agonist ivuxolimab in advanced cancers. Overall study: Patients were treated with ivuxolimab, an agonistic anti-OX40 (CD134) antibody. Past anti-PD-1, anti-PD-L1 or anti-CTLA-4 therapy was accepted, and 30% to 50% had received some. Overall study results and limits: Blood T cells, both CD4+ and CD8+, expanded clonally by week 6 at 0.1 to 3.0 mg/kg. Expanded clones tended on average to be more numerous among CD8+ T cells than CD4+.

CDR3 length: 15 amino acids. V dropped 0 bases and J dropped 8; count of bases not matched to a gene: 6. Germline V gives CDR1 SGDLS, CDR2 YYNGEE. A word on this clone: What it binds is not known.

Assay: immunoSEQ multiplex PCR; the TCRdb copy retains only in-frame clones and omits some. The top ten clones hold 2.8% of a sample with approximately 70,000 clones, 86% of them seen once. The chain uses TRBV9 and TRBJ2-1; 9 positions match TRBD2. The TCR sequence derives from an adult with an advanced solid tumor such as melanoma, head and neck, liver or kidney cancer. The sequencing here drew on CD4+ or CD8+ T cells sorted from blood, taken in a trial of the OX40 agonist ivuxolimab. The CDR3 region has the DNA TGTGCCAGCAGCGTAGTGCGGGGGGGCCTCGATGAGCAGTTCTTC. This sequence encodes CASSVVRGGLDEQFF.